Each of the 10 T cell receptor beta chains below was sequenced from the same sample in a study of T cell responses to AZD1222 COVID-19 vaccine. The repertoire was sequenced with immunoSEQ multiplex PCR; TCRdb's copy has only in-frame clones and lacks some. The table records about 130,000 clones, over 90% of them present only once. The sequencing here drew on peripheral blood, taken on day 0 of AZD1222 vaccination. The receptor set was obtained from an adult in good health.

V is TRBV18 and J is TRBJ2-5; no firm D call. This CDR3 comprises 12 residues. CDR1 and CDR2 from the germline V gene are KGHSH and LQKENI. The V and J ends lost 2 bases and 5 bases respectively, with 6 bases between them. The CDR3: CASSPSWETQYF. The CDR3, as DNA: TGTGCCAGCTCACCATCTTGGGAGACCCAGTACTTC.

This clone was found once. The chain joins TRBV18 to TRBJ2-1; 8 positions match TRBD2. The CDR3 has 15 amino acids. J was trimmed by 6 bases and V by 3 bases; bases with no gene match: 7. Per the germline V gene, CDR1 is KGHSH and CDR2 is LQKENI. CDR3 sequence reads: CASSPPGGETNEQFF. CDR3 DNA: TGTGCCAGCTCACCTCCGGGAGGGGAAACCAATGAGCAGTTCTTC. The variable domain in full, with the rest retrieved from reference TRBV18 and TRBJ2-1, is NAGVMQNPRHLVRRRGQEARLRCSPMKGHSHVYWYRQLPEEGLKFMVYLQKENIIDESGMPKERFSAEFPKEGPSILRIQQVVRGDSAAYFCASSPPGGETNEQFFGPGTRLTVL.

The gene calls are TRBV2 and TRBJ1-4; D not certain. The CDR3 contains 12 residues. The germline V and J ends were trimmed by 6 bases and 8 bases, with 10 bases remaining between them. Germline V gene lookup returns CDR1 SNHLY and CDR2 FYNNEI. Written as DNA, the CDR3 is TGTGCCAGCAGCTACCGCCGCGAAAAACTGTTTTTT. Residues: CASSYRREKLFF.

This chain joins TRBV28 and TRBJ1-6, with 10 bases that match TRBD1. V dropped 5 bases and J dropped 0; count of bases not matched to a gene: 13. CDR1 and CDR2 (germline): MDHEN, SYDVKM. The CDR3 has 20 residues. This CDR3 reads CASSPVPGQGIRSYNSPLHF. In DNA form, the CDR3 reads TGTGCCAGCAGTCCTGTCCCGGGACAGGGGATCCGCTCCTATAATTCACCCCTCCACTTT.

The rearrangement uses TRBV9 and TRBJ1-2; possible D gene TRBD1, 5 bases. Germline CDR1 SGDLS, CDR2 YYNGEE. Deletions cut 7 bases from V and 8 bases from J, with 12 bases between. The CDR3 has 11 amino acids. The chain's CDR3 is CASGRDGGYTF. The CDR3 DNA reads as TGTGCCAGCGGTCGGGACGGGGGCTACACCTTC.

This chain uses TRBV30 with TRBJ2-5; 11 bases fit TRBD1. The V gene end was trimmed by 5 bases and the J gene end by 4 bases; junction bases not matched to a gene: 0. The CDR3 loop spans 12 amino acids. Germline assignment: CDR1 GTSNPN and CDR2 SVGIG (reference sequence). CDR3 in amino acids: CAWGTGGETQYF. DNA for the CDR3: TGTGCCTGGGGGACAGGGGGAGAGACCCAGTACTTC.

The chain carries TRBV27 and TRBJ2-7; 7 nucleotides line up with TRBD1. Germline V gene lookup returns CDR1 MNHEY and CDR2 SMNVEV (reference sequence). The CDR3 loop spans 14 amino acids. V lost 6 bases and J lost 0; bases outside the gene matches: 5. In DNA, the CDR3 is TGTGCCAGCAGACCGGGACAGAGCTCCTACGAGCAGTACTTC. Translation gives CASRPGQSSYEQYF.

This chain's CDR3 is CASSSGYTPYNEQFF. For the CDR3, the DNA is TGTGCCAGCAGTTCGGGATACACCCCCTACAATGAGCAGTTCTTC. The chain employs TRBV27 and TRBJ2-1; D is possibly TRBD2 (5 bases). CDR3 length: 15 amino acids. V lost 4 bases and J 2 bases, leaving 12 bases between the germline ends. Germline V lookup: CDR1 MNHEY, CDR2 SMNVEV (reference sequence).

J is TRBJ1-5 and V is TRBV5-8; perhaps TRBD1 as D (5 bases). The V gene lost 0 bases and the J gene lost 11 bases, with 15 bases spanning the gap. The CDR3 runs 14 residues. Per germline, CDR1 SGHTS and CDR2 YDEGEE. CDR3 DNA sequence: TGTGCCAGCAGCTTGGGCGGGGGGAGCCTGTCCCAGCATTTT. Amino acids: CASSLGGGSLSQHF.

The chain recombines TRBV6-5 with TRBJ1-2, with a weak D call TRBD1 (6 bases). CDR3 length: 14 amino acids. CDR1 is MNHEY and CDR2 is SVGAGI in the germline V gene. With 7 bases removed from V and 4 bases from J, the gap between germline ends came to 16 bases. The CDR3 nucleotides are TGTGCCAGCACCGGGACCGAGGGGGGCTATGGCTACACCTTC. Its translation is CASTGTEGGYGYTF.